This T cell receptor (beta chain) is drawn from a study of OX40 agonist ivuxolimab in advanced cancers. About the research overall: Among those enrolled, mean age was around 55 years (range roughly 20 to 85) and approximately 80% were male.

The protocol was immunoSEQ multiplex PCR, while the TCRdb copy is restricted to in-frame clones and leaves out a portion. Here the sample spans 18,000 or so clones, more than 75% being singletons. The CDR3 runs to 20 residues. Trimming removed 0 bases at V and 0 bases at J, with 21 bases between. The TCR was taken from an adult with an advanced solid tumor such as melanoma, head and neck, liver or kidney cancer. Here the sequenced sample was CD4+ or CD8+ T cells sorted from blood, taken in a trial of the OX40 agonist ivuxolimab. V is TRBV23-1 and J is TRBJ2-1; D gene uncertain. TRBV23-1 is marked as an open reading frame, function uncertain. The CDR3 sequence is CASSQSLAPEWASSYNEQFF. Written as DNA, the CDR3 is TGCGCCAGCAGTCAATCGTTGGCCCCCGAGTGGGCTAGCTCCTACAATGAGCAGTTCTTC.